A single sample gave rise to the 5 T cell receptor beta chains below, sequenced in a study of blood T cell repertoires in COVID-19. Sequenced by immunoSEQ multiplex PCR; TCRdb stores in-frame clones only, minus some. The sample includes more than 150,000 clones, about 80% of them seen just once. Sample: PBMCs or T cells enriched from blood (not recorded which). The receptors come from a man aged 55 to 70 who had been exposed to COVID-19.

The rearrangement joins TRBV11-3 to TRBJ2-1; 7 bases are shared with TRBD2. Germline V gene sequence: CDR1 SGHNT, CDR2 YENEEA. V lost 1 base, J lost 8 bases, and 8 bases stayed unmatched. The CDR3 has 15 amino acids. The CDR3 reads CASSLGGRVGDEQFF. The DNA for the CDR3 is TGTGCCAGCAGCTTAGGAGGGAGGGTGGGGGATGAGCAGTTCTTC.

The J gene is TRBJ2-1, the V gene TRBV4-3; 7 bases are a match to TRBD2. Losses at the gene ends were 1 base for V and 7 bases for J; bases not matched to a gene: 10. CDR1 is LGHNA and CDR2 is YSLEER in the germline V gene. This CDR3 has 16 residues. The CDR3 region has the DNA TGCGCCAGCAGCCAAGTGCGGGGGAGTGGGAGGAATGAGCAGTTCTTC. Translation gives CASSQVRGSGRNEQFF.

For this clone: A junction end diverges from the germline sequence, so it may reflect a read error. The chain links TRBV6-2 or TRBV6-3 to TRBJ2-1; 9 bases are shared with TRBD2. The CDR3 is made up of 14 amino acids. Germline V CDR1 and CDR2: MNHEY, SVGEGT. DNA for the CDR3: TGTGCCAGCAGTCTACCTAGCGGGACCAATCAGCAGTTCTTC. It translates to CASSLPSGTNQQFF.

The chain employs TRBV7-8 and TRBJ1-1; 7 nucleotides align to TRBD1. After removal of 5 bases from V and 1 base from J, the junction contained 1 base not matched to a gene. The CDR3 totals 13 residues. Germline V lookup: CDR1 SGHVS, CDR2 FQNEAQ. DNA of the CDR3: TGTGCCAGCAGCGGGACAGCGAACACTGAAGCTTTCTTT. It specifies CASSGTANTEAFF.

The chain couples TRBV6-1 to TRBJ2-7; maybe TRBD1 (5 bases). Germline loops: CDR1 MNHNS, CDR2 SASEGT. The ends were cut back, 1 base at V and 2 bases at J, with 9 bases in the middle. The CDR3 covers 14 residues. The CDR3 coding sequence is TGTGCCAGCAGTGAAGAAGCAGGGCCCTACGAGCAGTACTTC. Translation: CASSEEAGPYEQYF.